This is a list of T cell receptor beta chains from one sample in a study of T cells in Graves' hyperthyroidism and ophthalmopathy. TCRdb processed the multiplex PCR reads anew with MiXCR; each CDR3 protein has one entry. The sample carries approximately 620,000 distinct CDR3 sequences, around 13% recorded once. The sequenced sample was blood. These receptors were taken from a woman aged 30 to 39 with Graves' hyperthyroidism that later progressed to Graves' ophthalmopathy. The CDR3 runs from the conserved cysteine through the conserved F or W. The D gene is left open where the match is weak. Not all rows give a size; the values are once, few, many and, for expanded clones, a class.

j_gene | abundance | d_gene | v_gene | CDR3nt | CDR3aa
TRBJ2-3 | - | TRBD2 | TRBV19 | TGTGCCAGTATCTCTAGCGGGAGTCCAGATACGCAGTATTTT | CASISSGSPDTQYF
TRBJ1-5 | - | - | TRBV5-1 | TGCGCCAGCAGCTTGGGCCGAAGCGACGGCAATCAGCCCCAGCATTTT | CASSLGRSDGNQPQHF
TRBJ1-1 | many | - | TRBV19 | TGTGCCAGTAGAGAGGACGGTAACCCTGAAGCTTTCTTT | CASREDGNPEAFF
TRBJ2-5 | many | TRBD2 | TRBV7-2 | TGTGCCAGCAGCTTAGCGCTCCTAGCGGGGACGGGGGGGACCCAGTACTTC | CASSLALLAGTGGTQYF
TRBJ1-1 | many | - | TRBV9 | TGTGCCAGCAGCCCTTTCAGCGGGGTGGACACTGAAGCTTTCTTT | CASSPFSGVDTEAFF
TRBJ2-7 | few | TRBD1 | TRBV28 | TGTGCCAGCGGACCAGGGGGATTGTCCTACGAGCAGTACTTC | CASGPGGLSYEQYF
TRBJ2-3 | many | - | TRBV6-1 | TGTGCCAGCAGTGAAGCGAACACAGATACGCAGTATTTT | CASSEANTDTQYF
TRBJ2-2 | few | TRBD1 | TRBV6-2/TRBV6-3 | TGTGCCAGCAGTTACACCAGGGGGCGGCTTTACACCGGGGAGCTGTTTTTT | CASSYTRGRLYTGELFF
TRBJ2-5 | few | - | TRBV6-1 | TGTGCCAGCAGTTTCGATGCAGGGGGGATACTCCAAGAGACCCAGTACTTC | CASSFDAGGILQETQYF
TRBJ1-5 | few | - | TRBV27 | TGTGCCAGCAGTTTACGGGGGGCCCCCCCCCAGCATTTT | CASSLRGAPPQHF
TRBJ1-1 | many | TRBD1 | TRBV20-1 | TGCAGTGCTTTCTGGACAGGGGGCGACGAGACCCCTGAAGCTTTCTTT | CSAFWTGGDETPEAFF
TRBJ2-2 | many | TRBD2 | TRBV7-8 | TGTGCCAGCAGCTTAGGGAGACTAGCGGGAGGGACATGGAACACCGGGGAGCTGTTTTTT | CASSLGRLAGGTWNTGELFF
TRBJ2-3 | few | TRBD2 | TRBV28 | TGTGCCAGCAGTTCGACTAGCACTCGAGATACGCAGTATTTT | CASSSTSTRDTQYF
TRBJ2-7 | many | TRBD1 | TRBV27 | TGTGCCAGCAGTCCTAAGACAGGGAGCTCCTACGAGCAGTACTTC | CASSPKTGSSYEQYF
TRBJ1-6 | many | TRBD1 | TRBV9 | TGTGCCAGCAGCGGGGGGGGGACAGCGGATAATTCACCCCTCCACTTT | CASSGGGTADNSPLHF
TRBJ1-5 | many | - | TRBV12-3/TRBV12-4 | TGTGCCAGCAGGCGGGAGGACAGATACAATCAGCCCCAGCATTTT | CASRREDRYNQPQHF
TRBJ2-5 | - | - | TRBV28 | TGTGCCAGCAGTTTTTCAGGTATTCGGGAGACCCAGTACTTC | CASSFSGIRETQYF
TRBJ1-2 | - | - | TRBV6-1 | TGTGCCAGCAGTACGCCGGGCCGGGGCAGGGAGGATTCTGGCTACACCTTC | CASSTPGRGREDSGYTF
TRBJ1-2 | - | - | TRBV6-4 | TGTGCCAGCAGTTACTCATCAGGCCCAATTATCTATGGCTACACCTTC | CASSYSSGPIIYGYTF
TRBJ1-5 | many | - | TRBV20-1 | TGCAGTGCTAGTCGGGGGCAGGAAGACTATAGCAATCAGCCCCAGCATTTT | CSASRGQEDYSNQPQHF
TRBJ2-1 | - | TRBD2 | TRBV24-1 | TGTGCCACCAGTGATTTTTCCAGCGGGAGGGCTTACAATGAGCAGTTCTTC | CATSDFSSGRAYNEQFF
TRBJ2-2 | - | - | TRBV10-3 | TGTGCCATCAGTGAGATCGGGCAGCACACCGGGGAGCTGTTTTTT | CAISEIGQHTGELFF
TRBJ2-3 | many | - | TRBV20-1 | TGCAGTGGGGGGGCGGTGGATACGCAGTATTTT | CSGGAVDTQYF
TRBJ1-1 | many | TRBD1 | TRBV29-1 | TGCAGCGTTGAACTCCAGGGGGTCGCCATGAACACTGAAGCTTTCTTT | CSVELQGVAMNTEAFF
TRBJ2-7 | - | TRBD1 | TRBV28 | TGTGCCAGCAGTCCCCCCTGGACAGGGACCTACGAGCAGTACTTC | CASSPPWTGTYEQYF
TRBJ2-7 | - | - | TRBV20-1 | TGCAGTGCTAGCCCCGGATGGGAGCAGTACTTC | CSASPGWEQYF